This TCR beta chain was documented in a study of regulatory T cells in long-lasting Graves disease. Study-level background: The study counted Graves' disease as persistent given over 5 years of antithyroid drugs and positive TSH receptor antibodies. Findings and limits, study-wide: TRBV28 was favored in persistent disease, as were TRBJ1-2 and TRBJ2-5.

Specified time point: persistent/refractory GD, antithyroid drugs over 5 years with positive TRAb. PBMC RNA served as the TCR library source. With iRepertoire HTBI primers and Arm-PCR of CDR3 regions, TCR beta libraries were built. Per the authors' pipeline: Identification yielded 60 or so TRBV and 14 TRBJ segments across samples. TCRdb reanalysed the multiplex PCR reads using MiXCR and keeps one entry per CDR3 protein. TCRdb's processing, not the authors' own work, is the source of the V and J calls. This table holds some 340,000 distinct CDR3 sequences, more than 20% found once. The CDR3 consists of 15 residues. V was cut by 3 bases and J by 0 bases, with 9 bases left in between. CDR1 DFQATT and CDR2 SNEGSKA come from the germline V gene (reference sequence). This clonotype was seen a few times. Antigen unknown.

The chain couples TRBV20-1 to TRBJ2-6; D is unresolved. This sequence was found in a woman aged 40 to 50 with Graves disease. Sequenced material: peripheral blood mononuclear cells (PBMCs), taken when the disease was refractory, from a patient treated with antithyroid drugs. The chain's CDR3 is CSASKQSSGANVLTF. CDR3 coding DNA: TGCAGTGCTAGCAAGCAAAGCTCTGGGGCCAACGTCCTGACTTTC.